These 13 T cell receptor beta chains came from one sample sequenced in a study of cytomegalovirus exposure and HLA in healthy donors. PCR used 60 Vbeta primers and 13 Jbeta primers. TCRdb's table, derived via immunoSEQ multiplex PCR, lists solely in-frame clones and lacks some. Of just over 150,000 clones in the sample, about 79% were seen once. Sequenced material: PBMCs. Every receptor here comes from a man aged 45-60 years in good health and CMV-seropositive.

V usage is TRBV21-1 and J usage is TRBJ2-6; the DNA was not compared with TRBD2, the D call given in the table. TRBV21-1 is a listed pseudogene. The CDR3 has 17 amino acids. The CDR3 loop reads CASEAGGEDSGANVLTF. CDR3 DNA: TGTGCCAGCGAGGCCGGCGGAGAGGACTCTGGGGCCAACGTCCTGACTTTC.

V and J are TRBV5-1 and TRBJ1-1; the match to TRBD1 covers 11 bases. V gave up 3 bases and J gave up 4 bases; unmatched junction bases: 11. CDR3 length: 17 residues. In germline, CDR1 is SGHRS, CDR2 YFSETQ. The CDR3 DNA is TGCGCCAGCAGCTCACTTCGGACAGGGGGCGTGGGCACTGAAGCTTTCTTT. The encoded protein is CASSSLRTGGVGTEAFF.

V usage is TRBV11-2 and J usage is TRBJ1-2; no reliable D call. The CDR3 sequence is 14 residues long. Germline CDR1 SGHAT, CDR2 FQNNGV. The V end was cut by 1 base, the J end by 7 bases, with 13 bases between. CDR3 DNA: TGTGCCAGCAGCTTAGCCACACGGGGAAGTGGCTACACCTTC. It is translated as CASSLATRGSGYTF.

CDR3 in amino acids: CASSIDQGQPNTEAFF. DNA for the CDR3: TGTGCCAGTAGTATAGATCAGGGACAGCCGAACACTGAAGCTTTCTTT. The chain links TRBV19 to TRBJ1-1, with TRBD1 matching over 7 bases. CDR1 is LNHDA, CDR2 SQIVND, per germline (reference sequence). The V segment lost 0 bases and the J segment 1 base; nucleotides outside the gene matches: 5. This CDR3 region has 16 residues. Supplemented by reference TRBV19 and TRBJ1-1, the full variable domain reads DGGITQSPKYLFRKEGQNVTLSCEQNLNHDAMYWYRQDPGQGLRLIYYSQIVNDFQKGDIAEGYSVSREKKESFPLTVTSAQKNPTAFYLCASSIDQGQPNTEAFFGQGTRLTVV.

The CDR3 DNA sequence: TGTGCCAGCTCAAGGGGACTAGCGGTCCCTCAAGAGACCCAGTACTTC. It encodes CASSRGLAVPQETQYF. This chain links TRBV7-9 with TRBJ2-5; 11 bases are a match to TRBD2. Germline V lookup: CDR1 SEHNR, CDR2 FQNEAQ (reference sequence). This CDR3 has 16 amino acids. Germline trimming cut 8 bases from V and 2 bases from J; bases unmatched to any gene: 10.

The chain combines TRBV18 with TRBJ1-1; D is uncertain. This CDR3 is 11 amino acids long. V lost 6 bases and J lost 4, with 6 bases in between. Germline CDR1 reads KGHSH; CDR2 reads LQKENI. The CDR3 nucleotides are TGTGCCAGCTCCCTCGGCACTGAAGCTTTCTTT. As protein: CASSLGTEAFF.

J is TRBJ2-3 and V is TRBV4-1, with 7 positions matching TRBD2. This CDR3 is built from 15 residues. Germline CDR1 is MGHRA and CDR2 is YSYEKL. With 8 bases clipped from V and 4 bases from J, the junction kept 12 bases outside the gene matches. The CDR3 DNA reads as TGCGCCAGCCGGGGGGATCTTCTAACTCCAGATACGCAGTATTTT. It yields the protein CASRGDLLTPDTQYF.

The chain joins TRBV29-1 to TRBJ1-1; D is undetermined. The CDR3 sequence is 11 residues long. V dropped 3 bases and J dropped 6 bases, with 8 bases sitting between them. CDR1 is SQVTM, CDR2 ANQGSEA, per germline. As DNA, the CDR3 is TGCAGCGTTGAGTTTCCAGCTGAAGCTTTCTTT. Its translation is CSVEFPAEAFF.

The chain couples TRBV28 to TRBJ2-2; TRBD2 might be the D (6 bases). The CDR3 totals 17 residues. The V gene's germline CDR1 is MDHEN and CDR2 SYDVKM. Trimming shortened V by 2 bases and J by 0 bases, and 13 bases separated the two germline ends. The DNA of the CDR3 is TGTGCCAGCAGTTTAGGTCTAGCGCCCCCGAACACCGGGGAGCTGTTTTTT. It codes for CASSLGLAPPNTGELFF. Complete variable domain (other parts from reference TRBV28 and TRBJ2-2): DVKVTQSSRYLVKRTGEKVFLECVQDMDHENMFWYRQDPGLGLRLIYFSYDVKMKEKGDIPEGYSVSREKKERFSLILESASTNQTSMYLCASSLGLAPPNTGELFFGEGSRLTVL.

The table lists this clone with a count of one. The CDR3 spells CASRLAGPRNEQFF. The CDR3 DNA is TGCGCCAGCCGACTAGCGGGGCCGCGGAATGAGCAGTTCTTC. This chain links TRBV10-2 with TRBJ2-1, with TRBD2 matching 11 bases. This CDR3 comprises 14 residues. J gave up 7 bases and V 8 bases, and 7 bases lay outside the gene matches. Germline loops: CDR1 WSHSY, CDR2 SAAADI.

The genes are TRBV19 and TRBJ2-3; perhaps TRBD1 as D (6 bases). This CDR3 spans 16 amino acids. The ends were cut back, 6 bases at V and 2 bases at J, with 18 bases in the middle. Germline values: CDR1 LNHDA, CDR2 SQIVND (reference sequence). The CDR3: CASSPGYRDNTDTQYF. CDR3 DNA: TGTGCCAGTAGCCCGGGTTACAGGGACAACACAGATACGCAGTATTTT.

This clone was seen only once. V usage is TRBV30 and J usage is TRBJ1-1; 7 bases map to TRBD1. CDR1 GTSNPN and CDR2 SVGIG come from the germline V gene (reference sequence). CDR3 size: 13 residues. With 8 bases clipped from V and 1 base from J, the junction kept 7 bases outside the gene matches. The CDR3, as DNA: TGTGCCAGAAAGACAGGGAGGAACACTGAAGCTTTCTTT. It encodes CARKTGRNTEAFF.

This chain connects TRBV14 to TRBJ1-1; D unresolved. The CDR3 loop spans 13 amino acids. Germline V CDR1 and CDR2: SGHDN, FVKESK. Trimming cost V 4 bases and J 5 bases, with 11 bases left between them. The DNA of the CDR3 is TGTGCCAGCAGCCCACGGGTGCGGACTGAAGCTTTCTTT. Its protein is CASSPRVRTEAFF.